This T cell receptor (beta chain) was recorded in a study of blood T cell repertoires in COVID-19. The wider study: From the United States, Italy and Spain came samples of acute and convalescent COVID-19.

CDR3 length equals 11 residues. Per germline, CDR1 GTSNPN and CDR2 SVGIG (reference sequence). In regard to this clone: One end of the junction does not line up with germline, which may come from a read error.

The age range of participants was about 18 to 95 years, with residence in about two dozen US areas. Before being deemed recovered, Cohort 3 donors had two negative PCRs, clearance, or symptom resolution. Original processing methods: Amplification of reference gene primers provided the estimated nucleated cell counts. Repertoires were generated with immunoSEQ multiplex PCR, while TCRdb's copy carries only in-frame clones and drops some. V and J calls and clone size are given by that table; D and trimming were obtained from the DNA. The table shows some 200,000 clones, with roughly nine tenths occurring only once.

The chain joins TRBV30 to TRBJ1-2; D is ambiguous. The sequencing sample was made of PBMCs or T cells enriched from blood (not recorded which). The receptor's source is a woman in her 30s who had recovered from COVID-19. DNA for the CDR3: TGTGCCTGGAGTCTCCAGGAGGGTCACCACTTC. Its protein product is CAWSLQEGHHF.